Following are 24 T cell receptor beta chains from one sample sequenced in a study of identical twins. MiXCR was run by TCRdb on the 5' RACE reads, yielding one entry per CDR3 protein. The sample lists around 450,000 distinct CDR3 sequences, more than 13% occurring once. These same data were also listed under a study on yellow fever vaccine responses in identical twins.

The sequenced sample consisted of CD4+ T cells sorted from blood. These receptors came from a woman in her late teens or twenties in good health.

This clonotype was counted between two and nine times. The chain couples TRBV5-5 to TRBJ2-1; 9 nucleotides match TRBD1. The V segment lost 2 bases and the J segment 0 bases; nucleotides outside the gene matches: 9. The CDR3 contains 18 residues. CDR1 is SGHKS, CDR2 YYEKEE, per germline (reference sequence). The CDR3 DNA follows: TGTGCCAGCAGCTTTTGGACAGGGGCGACTAGCTCCTACAATGAGCAGTTCTTC. Protein product: CASSFWTGATSSYNEQFF.

In its sample, this clonotype was seen a few times. The chain employs TRBV3-1 and TRBJ1-2; 8 nucleotides line up with TRBD1. Per the germline V gene, CDR1 is LGHDT and CDR2 is YNNKEL (reference sequence). The CDR3 extends over 14 amino acids. The J segment lost 8 bases and the V segment lost 6 bases, leaving 11 bases of the junction unmatched. CDR3 nucleotides: TGTGCCAGCAGTCCCTCCTCGGACAGGGACGGCTACACCTTC. It yields the protein CASSPSSDRDGYTF.

V is TRBV5-1 and J is TRBJ1-1; D may be TRBD1 (5 bases). This CDR3 is built from 15 residues. The V gene's germline CDR1 is SGHRS and CDR2 YFSETQ. Trimming left V 3 bases short and J 4 bases short, with 16 bases between. The CDR3 is CASSSGGTQVTEAFF. For the CDR3, the DNA is TGCGCCAGCAGCTCGGGGGGGACGCAAGTCACTGAAGCTTTCTTT.

This clonotype has just a few counts. The chain uses TRBV3-1 and TRBJ2-5; D perhaps matches TRBD1 (5 bases). Trimming removed 4 bases at V and 7 bases at J, with 16 bases between. Germline V gene sequence: CDR1 LGHDT, CDR2 YNNKEL (reference sequence). The CDR3 is 14 residues long. The CDR3 sequence is CASSRVDRKGTQYF. The CDR3 nucleotides read TGTGCCAGCAGCCGGGTAGACAGAAAGGGGACCCAGTACTTC.

In its sample, this clonotype was seen a few times. This chain connects TRBV15 to TRBJ2-1; D is unresolved. Germline loops: CDR1 LNHNV, CDR2 YYDKDF (reference sequence). The CDR3 covers 15 residues. V shed 3 bases and J shed 7 bases, with 16 bases lying between them. The CDR3 region is CATSRSSRARNEQFF. The CDR3 DNA follows: TGTGCCACCAGCAGGAGCAGTCGGGCGAGGAATGAGCAGTTCTTC.

This clonotype was seen a few times. This chain connects TRBV27 to TRBJ2-7, with D perhaps matching TRBD1 (5 bases). This CDR3 spans 17 amino acids. The germline V gene has CDR1 MNHEY and CDR2 SMNVEV (reference sequence). The germline V and J ends were trimmed by 4 bases and 6 bases, with 25 bases remaining between them. In DNA form, the CDR3 reads TGTGCCAGCAGTTCTTTTTACCGCTCGGGCAGGGATGCCGAGCAGTACTTC. It translates to CASSSFYRSGRDAEQYF.

This clonotype was picked up many times. The rearrangement uses TRBV10-3 and TRBJ2-2, with D maybe TRBD2 (6 bases). V was clipped by 3 bases and J by 6 bases, with 8 bases between them. The CDR3 is made up of 13 amino acids. Per the germline V gene, CDR1 is ENHRY and CDR2 is SYGVKD. This CDR3 is CAISDTSPGELFF. CDR3 bases: TGTGCCATCAGTGACACTAGCCCCGGGGAGCTGTTTTTT.

The rearrangement joins TRBV11-2 to TRBJ2-3, with no clear D. The V gene's germline CDR1 is SGHAT and CDR2 FQNNGV. V gave up 1 base and J gave up 7 bases, with 9 bases separating them. This CDR3 is 13 amino acids long. The CDR3 spells CASSLGQGYTQYF. DNA of the CDR3: TGTGCCAGCAGCTTAGGTCAAGGCTATACGCAGTATTTT.

V usage is TRBV7-6 and J usage is TRBJ2-3; D may be TRBD1 or TRBD2 (6 bases each). The CDR3 consists of 18 residues. V lost 0 bases and J lost 1, with 17 bases in between. CDR1 and CDR2 (germline): SGHVS, FNYEAQ. The CDR3 spells CASSLAWGGQSRTDTQYF. CDR3 nucleotide sequence: TGTGCCAGCAGCTTAGCGTGGGGAGGACAGTCCCGCACAGATACGCAGTATTTT.

This chain connects TRBV5-1 to TRBJ2-7, with TRBD1 matching 7 bases. The ends lost 4 bases at V and 5 bases at J; junction bases unmatched: 15. The germline V gene has CDR1 SGHRS and CDR2 YFSETQ. The length of the CDR3 is 16 residues. CDR3 protein: CASSILSGTVIDEQYF. In nucleotides, the CDR3 is TGCGCCAGCAGCATACTCTCCGGGACAGTAATCGACGAGCAGTACTTC.

V is TRBV9 and J is TRBJ2-3; D may be TRBD2 (5 bases). Germline V lookup: CDR1 SGDLS, CDR2 YYNGEE. This CDR3 spans 14 amino acids. Trimming shortened V by 0 bases and J by 3 bases, and 8 bases separated the two germline ends. This CDR3 is CASSVDPGTDTQYF. DNA of the CDR3: TGTGCCAGCAGCGTAGACCCGGGGACAGATACGCAGTATTTT.

This clonotype appeared a few times. The chain is built from TRBV20-1 and TRBJ1-1; D is perhaps TRBD1 (5 bases). V shed 2 bases and J shed 1 base, with 14 bases lying between them. In germline, CDR1 is DFQATT, CDR2 SNEGSKA (reference sequence). There are 15 residues in the CDR3. The CDR3 is CSARMGREGNTEAFF. The CDR3 DNA reads TGCAGTGCTAGAATGGGCAGGGAAGGGAACACTGAAGCTTTCTTT.

The chain joins TRBV30 to TRBJ2-7; D remains unclear. The CDR3 runs to 14 residues. V lost 0 bases, J lost 0 bases, and 9 bases lay in between. Germline CDR1 is GTSNPN and CDR2 is SVGIG (reference sequence). In DNA, the CDR3 is TGTGCCTGGAGTGTACGAGGACCCTCCTACGAGCAGTACTTC. Amino acid sequence: CAWSVRGPSYEQYF.

This clonotype was seen a handful of times. This chain joins TRBV25-1 and TRBJ2-1, with D possibly being TRBD2 (6 bases). Germline V lookup: CDR1 MGHDK, CDR2 SYGVNS. V shed 4 bases and J shed 9 bases, with 13 bases lying between them. This CDR3 is 13 amino acids long. CDR3 nucleotide sequence: TGTGCCAGCAGTGGAGACCCGCGGGGTGAGCAGTTCTTC. Amino acids: CASSGDPRGEQFF.

The V call is TRBV5-1, the J call TRBJ2-5; D is undetermined. Germline V gene lookup returns CDR1 SGHRS and CDR2 YFSETQ. Trimming shortened V by 5 bases and J by 2 bases, and 10 bases separated the two germline ends. The CDR3 length is 13 residues. DNA for the CDR3: TGCGCCAGCAGTATCTCGGGTCAAGAGACCCAGTACTTC. Translation: CASSISGQETQYF.

This clonotype was detected only a few times. No DNA is shown, since the ends of the CDR3 on it are uncertain; the CDR3 is the one TCRdb lists. The CDR3 sequence is CASSSSDRGLYEQYF. V is TRBV27 and J is TRBJ2-7; whether TRBD1, the table's D call, matches the DNA was not checked. A total of 15 residues make up the CDR3, ends included. Germline CDR1 MNHEY, CDR2 SMNVEV (reference sequence).

The chain uses TRBV5-1 and TRBJ2-3, with 14 nucleotides matching TRBD2. Germline loops: CDR1 SGHRS, CDR2 YFSETQ. The CDR3 consists of 15 residues. V shed 4 bases, J shed 6 bases, and the junction held 4 bases outside the gene matches. CDR3 sequence (DNA): TGCGCCAGCAGCCCGGGACTAGCGGGAGTTGATACGCAGTATTTT. Encoded protein: CASSPGLAGVDTQYF.

Note on this clonotype: This may arise from a read error, as a much more abundant clone is one base away. V is TRBV12-3 or TRBV12-4 and J is TRBJ1-6; 9 positions match TRBD1. The CDR3 loop spans 13 amino acids. The junction had 5 bases not matched to a gene; V was cut back by 6 bases and J by 11 bases. The CDR3 protein is CASRGTGNTPLHF. Written as DNA, the CDR3 is TGTGCCAGCAGGGGGACAGGGAATACACCCCTCCACTTT.

In its sample, this clonotype was seen a few times. At one end the junction does not follow the germline gene, possibly because of a read error. V gene TRBV7-2 combines with J gene TRBJ2-7; TRBD1 or TRBD2 may be the D gene (7 bases each). This CDR3 has 15 residues. Germline assignment: CDR1 SGHTA and CDR2 FQGNSA. The CDR3 reads CASSSGGKRGYEKYF. The CDR3, as DNA: TGTGCCAGCAGCTCAGGGGGGAAGCGGGGCTACGAGAAGTACTTC.

This clonotype was counted at least ten times. V gene TRBV10-3 combines with J gene TRBJ2-3; TRBD2 aligns across 8 bases. The CDR3 length is 14 residues. Germline V gene sequence: CDR1 ENHRY, CDR2 SYGVKD. V was clipped by 5 bases and J by 2 bases; unmatched bases: 3. This CDR3 is CAISTSGNTDTQYF. In DNA form, the CDR3 reads TGTGCCATCAGTACTAGCGGTAACACAGATACGCAGTATTTT.

This clonotype was found a few times. J is TRBJ2-1 and V is TRBV3-1; D is unresolved. The CDR3 is made up of 15 amino acids. The V end lost 4 bases, the J end lost 9 bases, and 19 bases lay between the germline ends. Germline assignment: CDR1 LGHDT and CDR2 YNNKEL (reference sequence). CDR3 sequence (DNA): TGTGCCAGCAGCCGTGTGGCTTCTAGGTTGGCTGAGCAGTTCTTC. Amino acids: CASSRVASRLAEQFF.

The chain employs TRBV20-1 and TRBJ1-1; TRBD1 agrees at 8 bases. The trim removed 5 bases at V and 4 bases at J, leaving 6 bases unmatched. The CDR3 extends over 13 amino acids. CDR1 is DFQATT and CDR2 is SNEGSKA in the germline V gene (reference sequence). Here the CDR3 DNA reads TGCAGTGCTGCACAGGGGGTAGGCACTGAAGCTTTCTTT. Its translation is CSAAQGVGTEAFF.

This rearrangement joins TRBV20-1 to TRBJ2-5; TRBD2 matches at 7 bases. The length of the CDR3 is 13 residues. The V segment lost 5 bases and the J segment 5 bases; nucleotides outside the gene matches: 8. CDR1 is DFQATT and CDR2 is SNEGSKA in the germline V gene (reference sequence). This chain's CDR3 is CSAHLAGAETQYF. The CDR3 DNA is TGCAGTGCTCATTTGGCGGGAGCTGAGACCCAGTACTTC.

This clonotype was observed many times. As DNA, the CDR3 is TGTGCCAGCAGCCGACGGGGCCTGAACACTGAAGCTTTCTTT. It encodes CASSRRGLNTEAFF. This rearrangement joins TRBV12-3 or TRBV12-4 to TRBJ1-1; weak D call: TRBD1 (5 bases). This CDR3 contains 14 residues. The V end was cut by 6 bases, the J end by 0 bases, with 11 bases between.